This record concerns one TCR beta chain sequence. Its antigen is undetermined. This record comes from a study of Ad26.COV2.S vaccination and SARS-CoV-2 variants. Profiled with immunoSEQ multiplex PCR; TCRdb holds only in-frame clones, not every one. The sample has roughly 100,000 clones, 60% to 85% seen once. This CDR3 comprises 17 residues. Trimming stripped 1 base from V and 3 bases from J, with 18 bases between. Per germline, CDR1 LGHDT and CDR2 YNNKEL (reference sequence). Overall study findings and caveats: Comparability of non-spike TCR breadth was observed across vaccine and placebo recipients.

The sequences come from peripheral blood, collected after recovery from COVID-19. V usage is TRBV3-1 (or the pseudogene TRBV3-2) and J usage is TRBJ2-5, with D possibly TRBD1 on 7 matching bases. The sequence was collected from a human donor who had recovered from COVID-19. Written as DNA, the CDR3 is TGTGCCAGCAGCCAAGTTGGGGCGGGGCAGGGGGAAGAGACCCAGTACTTC. As protein: CASSQVGAGQGEETQYF.